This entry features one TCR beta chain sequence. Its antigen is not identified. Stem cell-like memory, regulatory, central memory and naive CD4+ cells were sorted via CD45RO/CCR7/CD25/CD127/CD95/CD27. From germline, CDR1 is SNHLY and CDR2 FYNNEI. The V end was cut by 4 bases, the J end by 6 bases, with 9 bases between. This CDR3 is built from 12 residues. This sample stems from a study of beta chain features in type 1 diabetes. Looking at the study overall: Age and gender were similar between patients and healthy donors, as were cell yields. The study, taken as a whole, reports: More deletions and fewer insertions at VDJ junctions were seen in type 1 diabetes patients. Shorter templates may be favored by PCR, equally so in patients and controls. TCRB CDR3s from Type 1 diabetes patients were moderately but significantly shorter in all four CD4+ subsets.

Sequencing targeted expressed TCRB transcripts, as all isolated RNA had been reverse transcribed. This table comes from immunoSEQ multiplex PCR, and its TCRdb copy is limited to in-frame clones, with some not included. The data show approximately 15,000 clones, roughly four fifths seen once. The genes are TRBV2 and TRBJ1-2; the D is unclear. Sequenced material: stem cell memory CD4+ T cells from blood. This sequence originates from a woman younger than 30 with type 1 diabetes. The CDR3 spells CASSGAGNGYTF. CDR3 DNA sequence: TGTGCCAGCAGTGGGGCGGGGAATGGCTACACCTTC.